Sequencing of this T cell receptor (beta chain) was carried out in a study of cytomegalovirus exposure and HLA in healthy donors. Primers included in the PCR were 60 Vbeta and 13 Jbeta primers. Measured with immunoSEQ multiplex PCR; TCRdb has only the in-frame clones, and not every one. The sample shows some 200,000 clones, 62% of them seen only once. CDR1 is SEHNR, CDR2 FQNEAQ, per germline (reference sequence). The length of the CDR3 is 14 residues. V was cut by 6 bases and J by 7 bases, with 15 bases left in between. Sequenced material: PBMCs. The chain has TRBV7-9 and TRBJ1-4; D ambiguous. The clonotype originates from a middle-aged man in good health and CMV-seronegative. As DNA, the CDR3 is TGTGCCAGCAGTCAGCACGCAGGAATTGAAAAACTGTTTTTT. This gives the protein CASSQHAGIEKLFF.